In its sample, the clone carrying this T cell receptor (beta chain) was seen many times. The antigen is unknown. iRepertoire HTBI primers and Arm-PCR of CDR3 regions built TCR beta libraries. TCRdb independently ran MiXCR on the multiplex PCR reads; one entry per CDR3 protein. This table holds about 620,000 distinct CDR3 sequences, 15% to 20% found once. This specimen comes from a study of regulatory T cells in long-lasting Graves disease. Time point of the sample: newly diagnosed GD, antithyroid drugs for less than 3 months. PBMC-extracted RNA yielded the TCR library. Study-level points and caveats: Lower TCR diversity was seen in persistent Graves' patients than in newly diagnosed ones.

The CDR3 sequence is 16 residues long. V trimming: 8 bases; J trimming: 2 bases; junction bases outside the gene matches: 10. Germline V CDR1 and CDR2: MNHNS, SASEGT. These data also formed part of another study, on T cells in Graves' hyperthyroidism and ophthalmopathy. That publication notes: Uncontrolled infection, other autoimmune disease, pregnancy or lactation barred patients from enrollment.

The sequencing used peripheral blood mononuclear cells (PBMCs), collected at new diagnosis, from a patient treated with antithyroid drugs. The gene calls are TRBV6-1 and TRBJ2-3, with TRBD2 matching 10 bases. This TCR derives from a woman aged 25-40 years with Graves disease. The CDR3 DNA is TGTGCCAGCGTCAGCGGGAGGGCCGACTACACAGATACGCAGTATTTT. Translation gives CASVSGRADYTDTQYF.